This T cell receptor beta chain was identified during a study of regulatory T cells in long-lasting Graves disease. General observations from the study: New patients shared approximately 970 public clonotypes, and persistent patients shared more, with approximately 2,500.

A note on this clonotype: The antigen is undetermined.

Time point meaning: persistent/refractory GD, antithyroid drugs over 5 years with positive TRAb. The TCR library was made from RNA that had been extracted from PBMCs in TRIzol. Graves' disease diagnosis was established per American Thyroid Association guidelines. Combining iRepertoire HTBI primers with Arm-PCR of CDR3 regions, the authors built TCR beta libraries. TCRdb ran MiXCR on the multiplex PCR reads and lists one entry per CDR3 protein. The data hold 400,000 or so distinct CDR3 sequences, with around a quarter observed a single time. The sequenced sample was peripheral blood mononuclear cells (PBMCs), obtained when the disease was refractory, from a patient treated with antithyroid drugs. The clonotype was recovered from a female donor with Graves disease.

The CDR3 reads CSANVGPTQYF. In DNA, the CDR3 is TGCAGTGCTAACGTAGGACCGACGCAGTACTTC. The chain joins TRBV20-1 to TRBJ2-7, with D unresolved. Germline V gene data show CDR1 as DFQATT and CDR2 as SNEGSKA (reference sequence). The CDR3 extends over 11 amino acids. Trimming removed 4 bases at V and 9 bases at J, with 13 bases between.